This T cell receptor (beta chain) was documented in a study of T cells in Graves' hyperthyroidism and ophthalmopathy. The TCR beta CDR3 regions underwent amplification using RNA transcripts as the source. HTBI primers were employed in a first-round RT-PCR of the TCR CDR3. TCRdb called the multiplex PCR reads again in MiXCR, with one record for every CDR3 protein. The sample has about 700,000 distinct CDR3 sequences, roughly 45% seen once. With 5 bases removed from V and 2 bases from J, the gap between germline ends came to 15 bases. Germline CDR1 and CDR2: SNHLY and FYNNEI. The CDR3 contains 15 residues.

Source material: peripheral blood or thyroid tissue (not recorded which). The clonotype comes from an adult man with Graves' disease, either hyperthyroidism or ophthalmopathy (not recorded which). The chain uses TRBV2 and TRBJ2-5; unclear D gene. The chain's CDR3 is CASSLFVAVQETQYF. The CDR3 DNA follows: TGTGCCAGCAGTTTATTCGTGGCGGTACAAGAGACCCAGTACTTC.